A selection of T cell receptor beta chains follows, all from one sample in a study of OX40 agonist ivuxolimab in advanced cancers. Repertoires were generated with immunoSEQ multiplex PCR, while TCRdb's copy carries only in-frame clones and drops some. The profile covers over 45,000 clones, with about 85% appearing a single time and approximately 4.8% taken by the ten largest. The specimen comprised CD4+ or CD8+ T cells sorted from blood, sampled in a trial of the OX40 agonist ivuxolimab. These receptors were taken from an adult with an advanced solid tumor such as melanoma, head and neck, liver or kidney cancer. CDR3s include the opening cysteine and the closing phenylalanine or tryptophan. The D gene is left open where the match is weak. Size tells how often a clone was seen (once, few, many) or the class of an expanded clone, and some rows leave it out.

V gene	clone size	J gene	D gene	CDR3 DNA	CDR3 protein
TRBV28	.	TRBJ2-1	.	TGTGCCAGCAGTCGCGGGGTGGGGGAGTGGGGTGAGCAGTTCTTC	CASSRGVGEWGEQFF
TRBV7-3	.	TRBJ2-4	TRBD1	TGTGCCAGCAGCCCCGGGACAGGGCTGGCCCAGAAAAACATTCAGTACTTC	CASSPGTGLAQKNIQYF
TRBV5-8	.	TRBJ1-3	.	TGTGCCAGCAGCCCCCGGGAGGCCTCTGGAAACACCATATATTTT	CASSPREASGNTIYF
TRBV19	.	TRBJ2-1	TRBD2	TGTGCCAGTACTCTACCTGGGACTAGCACGAATGAGCAGTTCTTC	CASTLPGTSTNEQFF
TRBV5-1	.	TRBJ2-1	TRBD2	TGCGCCAGCAGCGCGGTCACTAGCGGACGGAATGAGCAGTTCTTC	CASSAVTSGRNEQFF
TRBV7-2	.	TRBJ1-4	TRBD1	TGTGCCAGCAGCTTAGTTCCGGCAGGGGGAGATGAAAAACTGTTTTTT	CASSLVPAGGDEKLFF
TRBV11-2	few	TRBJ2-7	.	TGTGCCAGCAGCTTAGGGACGGTTAGCTCCTACGAGCAGTACTTC	CASSLGTVSSYEQYF
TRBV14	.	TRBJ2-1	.	TGTGCCAGCAGCCGGGCCCTTTTCGGTGAGCAGTTCTTC	CASSRALFGEQFF
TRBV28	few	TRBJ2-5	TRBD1	TGTGCCAGCAGTTTCCCAGGGGGCACCCAAGAGACCCAGTACTTC	CASSFPGGTQETQYF
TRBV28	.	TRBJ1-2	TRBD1	TGTGCCAGCAGTTCCTCCGCCCCGACAGGGAACCATGGCTACACCTTC	CASSSSAPTGNHGYTF
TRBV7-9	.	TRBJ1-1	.	TGTGCCAGCAGATGGGGGCAAGGCGACACTGAAGCTTTCTTT	CASRWGQGDTEAFF
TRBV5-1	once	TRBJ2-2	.	TGCGCCAGCAGCTTAGCGCAGGAGAACACCGGGGAGCTGTTTTTT	CASSLAQENTGELFF
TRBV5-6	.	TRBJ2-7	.	TGTGCCAGCAGCCCGGGTGGGGGATACGAGCAGTACTTC	CASSPGGGYEQYF
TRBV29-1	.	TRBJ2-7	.	TGCAGCGTCGGGACGTTGGGAAACGAGCAGTACTTC	CSVGTLGNEQYF
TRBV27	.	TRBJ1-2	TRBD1	TGTGCCAGCGGACAGGGGACCGGCTACACCTTC	CASGQGTGYTF
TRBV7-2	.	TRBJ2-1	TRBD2	TGTGCCAGCAGCTTAACGGCGGGGGGTACCTACAATGAGCAGTTCTTC	CASSLTAGGTYNEQFF
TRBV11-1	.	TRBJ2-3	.	TGTGCCAGCAGTGCGGATCCGGCTGCAGATACGCAGTATTTT	CASSADPAADTQYF
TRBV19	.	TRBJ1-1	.	TGTGCCAGTAGTATGACAGGGAACACTGAAGCTTTCTTT	CASSMTGNTEAFF
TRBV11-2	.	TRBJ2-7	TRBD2	TGTGCCAGCAGCTTTAACGGACTAGCAGTCGCCCGAATAAGGTACGAGCAGTACTTC	CASSFNGLAVARIRYEQYF
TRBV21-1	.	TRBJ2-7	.	TGTGCCAGCAGCACCAAAGGTCCCTTGGCAGGCGCCTACGAGCAGTACTTC	CASSTKGPLAGAYEQYF
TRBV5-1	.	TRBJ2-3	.	TGCGCCAGCAGCGGGTCGGCGGGCACAGATACGCAGTATTTT	CASSGSAGTDTQYF
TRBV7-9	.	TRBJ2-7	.	TGTGCCAGCAGCTTATCCTACAGGGTAGGTGGCGAGCAGTACTTC	CASSLSYRVGGEQYF
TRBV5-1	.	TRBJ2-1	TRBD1	TGCGCCAGCAGCTTGGGACAGGGGGCTTACAATGAGCAGTTCTTC	CASSLGQGAYNEQFF
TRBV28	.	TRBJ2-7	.	TGTGCCAGCGGGCCGCCAGGGGCCGCTCGACACGAGCAGTACTTC	CASGPPGAARHEQYF
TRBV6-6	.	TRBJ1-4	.	TGTGCCAGCAGCTTACAAGCAACTAATGAAAAACTGTTTTTT	CASSLQATNEKLFF
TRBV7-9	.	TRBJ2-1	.	TGTGCCAGCAGCTTACAGGACAATGAGCAGTTCTTC	CASSLQDNEQFF
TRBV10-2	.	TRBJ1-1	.	TGCGCCAGCAGTGAGGTGGGGGAGACTGAAGCTTTCTTT	CASSEVGETEAFF
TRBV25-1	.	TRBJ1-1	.	TGTGCCAGCAGTTCAGCGCACACTGAAGCTTTCTTT	CASSSAHTEAFF
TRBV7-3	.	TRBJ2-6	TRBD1	TGTGCCAGCAGCTTGGGGACAGGGAGCTTTGGGGCCAACGTCCTGACTTTC	CASSLGTGSFGANVLTF
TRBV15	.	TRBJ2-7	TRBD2	TGTGCCACCAGCCGTTTCGGTAGCGGGAGGTCCTACGAGCAGTACTTC	CATSRFGSGRSYEQYF
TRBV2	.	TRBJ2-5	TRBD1	TGTGCCAGCATCGGACAGGGAATGGAGACCCAGTACTTC	CASIGQGMETQYF
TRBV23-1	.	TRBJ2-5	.	TGCGCCAGCAGTCAATCGTCTGTACAAGAGACCCAGTACTTC	CASSQSSVQETQYF
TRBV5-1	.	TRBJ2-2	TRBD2	TGCGCCAGCAGCTTGGCCTTAGCGGGAGATACCGGGGAGCTGTTTTTT	CASSLALAGDTGELFF
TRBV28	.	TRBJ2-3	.	TGTGCCAGCAGTGGCGGTCGTAGCACAGATACGCAGTATTTT	CASSGGRSTDTQYF
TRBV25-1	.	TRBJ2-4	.	TGTGCCAGCAGTGAATCGGGCGGGTGGATTCAGTACTTC	CASSESGGWIQYF
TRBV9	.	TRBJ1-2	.	TGTGCCAGCACCCTACGTGCAGATACCTATGGCTACACCTTC	CASTLRADTYGYTF
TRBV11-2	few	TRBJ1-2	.	TGTGCCAGCATGCAGCTAGGCTATTGGGGCTATGGCTACACCTTC	CASMQLGYWGYGYTF
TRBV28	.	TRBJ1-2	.	TGTGCCAGCAGTTCGAGAGGACGCGGCTACACCTTC	CASSSRGRGYTF
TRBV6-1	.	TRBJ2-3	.	TGTGCCATCCGCGAACCAGGCACAGATACGCAGTATTTT	CAIREPGTDTQYF
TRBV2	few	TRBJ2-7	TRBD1	TGTGCCAGCAAGCTGGGACAGTACGAGCAGTACTTC	CASKLGQYEQYF
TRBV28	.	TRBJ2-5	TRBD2	TGTGCCAGCAGTCCCCCCGGGGGGGAAAAGACCCAGTACTTC	CASSPPGGEKTQYF
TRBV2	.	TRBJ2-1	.	TGTGCCAGCAGCCGGACAGCCCTGAGCTCCTACAATGAGCAGTTCTTC	CASSRTALSSYNEQFF
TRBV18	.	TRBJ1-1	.	TGTGCCAGCTCACCCGATTCTGGGTCAGTTGAAGCTTTCTTT	CASSPDSGSVEAFF
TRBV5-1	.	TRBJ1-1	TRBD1	TGCGCCAGCAGCCCCACCGACAGGGTGGGGAACACTGAAGCTTTCTTT	CASSPTDRVGNTEAFF
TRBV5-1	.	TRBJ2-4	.	TGCGCCAGCGCACCTGGGGGGCGAGCCAAAAACATTCAGTACTTC	CASAPGGRAKNIQYF
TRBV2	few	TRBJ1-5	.	TGTGCCAGCAGGGTGGACAGCTATCAGCCCCAGCATTTT	CASRVDSYQPQHF
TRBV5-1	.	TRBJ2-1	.	TGCGCCAGCAGCTGGGCTTTCTCCTACAATGAGCAGTTCTTC	CASSWAFSYNEQFF